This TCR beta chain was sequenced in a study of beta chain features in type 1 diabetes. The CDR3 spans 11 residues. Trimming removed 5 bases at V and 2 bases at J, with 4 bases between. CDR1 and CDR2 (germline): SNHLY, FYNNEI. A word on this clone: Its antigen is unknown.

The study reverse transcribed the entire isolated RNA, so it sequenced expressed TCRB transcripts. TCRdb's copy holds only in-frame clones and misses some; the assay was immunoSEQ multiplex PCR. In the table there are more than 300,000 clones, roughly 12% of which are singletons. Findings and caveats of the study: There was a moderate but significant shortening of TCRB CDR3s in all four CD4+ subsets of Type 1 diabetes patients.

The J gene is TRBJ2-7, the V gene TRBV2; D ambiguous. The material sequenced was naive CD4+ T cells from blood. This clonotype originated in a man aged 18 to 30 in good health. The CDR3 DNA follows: TGTGCCAGCAGTCCTGCCTACGAGCAGTACTTC. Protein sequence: CASSPAYEQYF.